The 5 T cell receptor beta chains presented below share a single source sample, sequenced in a study of PD-L1 blockade in urothelial cancer. Using immunoSEQ multiplex PCR, the repertoire was profiled, and TCRdb retains in-frame clones only, with some absent. The data show roughly 52,000 clones, 79% seen once. Time point defined: pretreatment peripheral blood. This sample comprised PBMCs, obtained around atezolizumab (anti-PD-L1) treatment. These receptors were collected from a man aged 70-80 years with urothelial cancer.

This clone was seen a few times. The junction differs from germline at one of its ends, possibly a read error. The gene calls are TRBV7-7 and TRBJ2-1; 13 nucleotides match TRBD2. CDR1 is SSHAT, CDR2 FNYEAQ, per germline (reference sequence). CDR3 size: 16 residues. CDR3 sequence (DNA): TGTGCTAGCAGCTTAGGACTAGCGGGAGCTTCGGATGAGCAGTTCTTC. Encoded protein: CASSLGLAGASDEQFF.

This rearrangement joins TRBV2 to TRBJ2-1; TRBD2 matches 13 bases. Per the germline V gene, CDR1 is SNHLY and CDR2 is FYNNEI. The CDR3 covers 15 residues. With 8 bases clipped from V and 2 bases from J, the junction kept 3 bases outside the gene matches. CDR3 DNA sequence: TGTGCCAGCCGACTAGCGGGAGGTCCCTACAATGAGCAGTTCTTC. Translating it yields CASRLAGGPYNEQFF.

V and J are TRBV2 and TRBJ1-2, with 9 bases lining up with TRBD1. Germline CDR1 SNHLY, CDR2 FYNNEI. Trimming removed 1 base from V and 8 bases from J; junction bases left unmatched: 11. The CDR3 extends over 16 amino acids. In nucleotides, the CDR3 is TGTGCCAGCAGTGAAGAGGCGGTACAGGGGGCCGAAGGCTACACCTTC. This encodes CASSEEAVQGAEGYTF.

The rearrangement links TRBV28 to TRBJ1-5; the match to TRBD1 covers 9 bases. This CDR3 spans 16 amino acids. The junction had 9 bases not matched to a gene; V was cut back by 4 bases and J by 5 bases. In germline, CDR1 is MDHEN, CDR2 SYDVKM. Here the CDR3 DNA reads TGTGCCAGCAGTTGGGATTCCGGGACAGGGTATCAGCCCCAGCATTTT. This gives the protein CASSWDSGTGYQPQHF.

This rearrangement joins TRBV27 to TRBJ2-4, with D maybe TRBD2 (5 bases). There are 14 residues in the CDR3. Germline lookup yields CDR1 MNHEY and CDR2 SMNVEV (reference sequence). V lost 5 bases to trimming and J lost 1 base, with 9 bases between them. CDR3 residues: CASSTQRAKNIQYF. DNA of the CDR3: TGTGCCAGCAGTACACAGCGGGCCAAAAACATTCAGTACTTC.